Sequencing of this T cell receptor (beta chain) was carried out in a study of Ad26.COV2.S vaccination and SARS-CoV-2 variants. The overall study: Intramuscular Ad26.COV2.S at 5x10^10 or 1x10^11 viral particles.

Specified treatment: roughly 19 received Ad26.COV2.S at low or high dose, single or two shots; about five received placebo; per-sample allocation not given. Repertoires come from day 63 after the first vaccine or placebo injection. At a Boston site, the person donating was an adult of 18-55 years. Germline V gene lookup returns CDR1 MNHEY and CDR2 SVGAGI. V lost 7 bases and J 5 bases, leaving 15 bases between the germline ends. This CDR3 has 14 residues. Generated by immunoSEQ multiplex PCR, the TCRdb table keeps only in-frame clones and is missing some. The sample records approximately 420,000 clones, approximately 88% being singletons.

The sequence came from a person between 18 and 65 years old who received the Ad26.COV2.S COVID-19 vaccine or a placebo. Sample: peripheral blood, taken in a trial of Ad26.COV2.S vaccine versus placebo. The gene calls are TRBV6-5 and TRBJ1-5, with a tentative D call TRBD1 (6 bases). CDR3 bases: TGTGCCAGCATAATGGGCAGGGGTTATCAGCCCCAGCATTTT. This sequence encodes CASIMGRGYQPQHF.